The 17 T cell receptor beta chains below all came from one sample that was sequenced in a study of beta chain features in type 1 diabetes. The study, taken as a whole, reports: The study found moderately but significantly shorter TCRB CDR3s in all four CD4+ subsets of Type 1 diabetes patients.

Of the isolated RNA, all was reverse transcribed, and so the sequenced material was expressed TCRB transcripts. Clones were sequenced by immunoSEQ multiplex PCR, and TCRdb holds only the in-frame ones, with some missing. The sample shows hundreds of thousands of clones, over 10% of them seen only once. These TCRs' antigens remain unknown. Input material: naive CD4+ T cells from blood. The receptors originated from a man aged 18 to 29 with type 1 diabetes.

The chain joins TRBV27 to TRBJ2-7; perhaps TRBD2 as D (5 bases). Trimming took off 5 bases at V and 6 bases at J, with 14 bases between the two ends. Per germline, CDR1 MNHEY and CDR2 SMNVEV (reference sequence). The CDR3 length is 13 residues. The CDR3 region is CASSRYAGGEQYF. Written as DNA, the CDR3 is TGTGCCAGCAGTAGGTACGCCGGAGGCGAGCAGTACTTC.

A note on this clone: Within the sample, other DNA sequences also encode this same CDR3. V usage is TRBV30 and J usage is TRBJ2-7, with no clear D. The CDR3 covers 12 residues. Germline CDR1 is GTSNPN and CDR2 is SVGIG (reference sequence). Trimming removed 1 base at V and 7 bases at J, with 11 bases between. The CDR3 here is CAWSASWGEQYF. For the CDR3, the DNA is TGTGCCTGGAGTGCCTCATGGGGTGAGCAGTACTTC.

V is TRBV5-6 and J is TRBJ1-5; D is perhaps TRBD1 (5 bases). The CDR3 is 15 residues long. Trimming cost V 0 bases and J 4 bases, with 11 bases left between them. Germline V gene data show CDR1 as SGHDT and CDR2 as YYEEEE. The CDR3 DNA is TGTGCCAGCAGCTTGGCCGGGGCAGGGAATCAGCCCCAGCATTTT. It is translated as CASSLAGAGNQPQHF. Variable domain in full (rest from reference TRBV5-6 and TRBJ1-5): DAGVTQSPTHLIKTRGQQVTLRCSPKSGHDTVSWYQQALGQGPQFIFQYYEEEERQRGNFPDRFSGHQFPNYSSELNVNALLLGDSALYLCASSLAGAGNQPQHFGDGTRLSIL.

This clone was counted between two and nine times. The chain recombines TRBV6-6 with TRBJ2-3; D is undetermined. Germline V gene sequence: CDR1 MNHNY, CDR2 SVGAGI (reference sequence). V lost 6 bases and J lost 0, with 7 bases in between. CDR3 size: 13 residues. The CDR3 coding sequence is TGTGCCAGCAGCCGGTCGAGCACAGATACGCAGTATTTT. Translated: CASSRSSTDTQYF.

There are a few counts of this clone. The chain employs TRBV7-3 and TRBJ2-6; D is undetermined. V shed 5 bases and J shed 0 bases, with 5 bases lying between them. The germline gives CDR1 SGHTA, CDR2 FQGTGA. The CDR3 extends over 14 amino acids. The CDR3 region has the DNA TGTGCCAGCAGCCCGCTCTCTGGGGCCAACGTCCTGACTTTC. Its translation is CASSPLSGANVLTF. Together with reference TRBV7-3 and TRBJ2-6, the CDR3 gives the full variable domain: GAGVSQTPSNKVTEKGKYVELRCDPISGHTALYWYRQSLGQGPEFLIYFQGTGAADDSGLPNDRFFAVRPEGSVSTLKIQRTERGDSAVYLCASSPLSGANVLTFGAGSRLTVL.

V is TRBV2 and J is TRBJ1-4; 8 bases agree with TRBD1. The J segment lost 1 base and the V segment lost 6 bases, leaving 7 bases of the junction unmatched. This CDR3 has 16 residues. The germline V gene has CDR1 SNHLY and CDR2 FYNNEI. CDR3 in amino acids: CASRPPTGETNEKLFF. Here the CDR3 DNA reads TGTGCCAGCAGACCCCCGACAGGGGAAACTAATGAAAAACTGTTTTTT.

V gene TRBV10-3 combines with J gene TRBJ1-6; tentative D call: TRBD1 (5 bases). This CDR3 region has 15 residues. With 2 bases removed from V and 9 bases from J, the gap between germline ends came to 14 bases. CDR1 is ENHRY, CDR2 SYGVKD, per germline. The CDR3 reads CAISEHQGVGSPLHF. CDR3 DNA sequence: TGTGCCATCAGTGAGCATCAAGGGGTCGGTTCACCCCTCCACTTT.

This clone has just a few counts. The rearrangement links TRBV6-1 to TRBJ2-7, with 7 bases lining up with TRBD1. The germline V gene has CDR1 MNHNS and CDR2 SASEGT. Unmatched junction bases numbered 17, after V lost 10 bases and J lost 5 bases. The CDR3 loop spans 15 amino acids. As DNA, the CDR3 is TGTGCCACCGCCCCCAACAGGGGTTCGGCACACGAGCAGTACTTC. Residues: CATAPNRGSAHEQYF.

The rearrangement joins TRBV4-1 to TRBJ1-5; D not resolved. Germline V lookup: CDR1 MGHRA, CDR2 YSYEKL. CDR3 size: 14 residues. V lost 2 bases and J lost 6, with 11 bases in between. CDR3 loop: CASSQLTPGQPQHF. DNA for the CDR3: TGCGCCAGCAGCCAACTGACTCCAGGTCAGCCCCAGCATTTT.

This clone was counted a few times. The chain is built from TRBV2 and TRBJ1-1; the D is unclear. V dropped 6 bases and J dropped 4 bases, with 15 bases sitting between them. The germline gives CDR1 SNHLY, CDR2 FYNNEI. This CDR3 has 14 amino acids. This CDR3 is CASSPSGRSTEAFF. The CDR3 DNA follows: TGTGCCAGCAGCCCAAGCGGGCGGTCCACTGAAGCTTTCTTT.

CDR3 sequence (DNA): TGCAGCGTTGAAGATCCAGCAAACTATGGCTACACCTTC. Its protein product is CSVEDPANYGYTF. V and J are TRBV29-1 and TRBJ1-2, with no clear D. Germline V gene lookup returns CDR1 SQVTM and CDR2 ANQGSEA. Trimming removed 0 bases at V and 2 bases at J, with 7 bases between. The CDR3 covers 13 residues.

CDR3 nucleotide sequence: TGTGCCATCAGTGAGTCTATCTCACACGCGCAAGAGACCCAGTACTTC. Translation gives CAISESISHAQETQYF. The chain is built from TRBV10-3 and TRBJ2-5; D remains ambiguous. Germline CDR1 and CDR2: ENHRY and SYGVKD. CDR3 length: 16 residues. V was clipped by 0 bases and J by 2 bases, with 13 bases between them.

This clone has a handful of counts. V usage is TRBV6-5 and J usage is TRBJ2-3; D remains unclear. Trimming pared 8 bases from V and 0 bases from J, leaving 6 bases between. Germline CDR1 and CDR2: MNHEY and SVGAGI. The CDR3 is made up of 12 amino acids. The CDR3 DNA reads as TGTGCCAGCCGCGCTAGCACAGATACGCAGTATTTT. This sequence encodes CASRASTDTQYF.

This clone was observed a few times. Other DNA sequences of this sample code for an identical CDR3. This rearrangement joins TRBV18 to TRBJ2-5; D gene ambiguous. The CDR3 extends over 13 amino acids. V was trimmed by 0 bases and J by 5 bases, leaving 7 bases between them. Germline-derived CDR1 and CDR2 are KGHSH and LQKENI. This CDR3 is CASSPPGGETQYF. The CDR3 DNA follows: TGTGCCAGCTCACCACCTGGCGGCGAGACCCAGTACTTC. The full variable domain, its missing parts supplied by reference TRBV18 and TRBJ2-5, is NAGVMQNPRHLVRRRGQEARLRCSPMKGHSHVYWYRQLPEEGLKFMVYLQKENIIDESGMPKERFSAEFPKEGPSILRIQQVVRGDSAAYFCASSPPGGETQYFGPGTRLLVL.

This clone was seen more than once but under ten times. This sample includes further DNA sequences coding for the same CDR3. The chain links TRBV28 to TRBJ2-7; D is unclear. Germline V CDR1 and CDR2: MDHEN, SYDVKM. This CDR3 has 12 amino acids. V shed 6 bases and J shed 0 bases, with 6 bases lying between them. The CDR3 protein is CASSPSSYEQYF. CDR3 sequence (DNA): TGTGCCAGCAGCCCGAGCTCCTACGAGCAGTACTTC.

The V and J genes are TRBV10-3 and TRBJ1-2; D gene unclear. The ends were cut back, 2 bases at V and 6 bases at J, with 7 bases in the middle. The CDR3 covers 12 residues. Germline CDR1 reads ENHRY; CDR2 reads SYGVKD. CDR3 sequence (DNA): TGTGCCATCAGTGAGGGGTTAGATGGCTACACCTTC. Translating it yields CAISEGLDGYTF.

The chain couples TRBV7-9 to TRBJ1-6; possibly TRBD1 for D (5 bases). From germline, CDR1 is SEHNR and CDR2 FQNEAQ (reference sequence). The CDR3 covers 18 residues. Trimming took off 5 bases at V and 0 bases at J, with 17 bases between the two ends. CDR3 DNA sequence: TGTGCCAGCAGCCAATTCGCGCAGGGTGCCTCCTATAATTCACCCCTCCACTTT. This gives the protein CASSQFAQGASYNSPLHF.